This record looks at one T cell receptor (beta chain) sequence and its context. This sample was included in a study of CD8 T cells in ankylosing spondylitis. From the 5' RACE reads, TCRdb called clonotypes with MiXCR, one entry per CDR3 protein. The data hold around 120,000 distinct CDR3 sequences, with approximately 10% observed a single time. Per germline, CDR1 KGHSH and CDR2 LQKENI. The CDR3 extends over 14 amino acids. The V end was cut by 1 base, the J end by 5 bases, with 9 bases between. Sequencing input: blood, either unsorted or a sorted T cell fraction (not recorded which). This clonotype was sampled from a male donor with ankylosing spondylitis or in good health (not recorded which). V is TRBV18 and J is TRBJ2-1; the D is unclear. The DNA of the CDR3 is TGTGCCAGCTCACCACGGAAACCGAACAATGAGCAGTTCTTC. Protein sequence: CASSPRKPNNEQFF. Together with reference TRBV18 and TRBJ2-1, the CDR3 gives the full variable domain: NAGVMQNPRHLVRRRGQEARLRCSPMKGHSHVYWYRQLPEEGLKFMVYLQKENIIDESGMPKERFSAEFPKEGPSILRIQQVVRGDSAAYFCASSPRKPNNEQFFGPGTRLTVL.